The clone carrying this T cell receptor (beta chain) occurred once. Other nucleotide sequences from this sample produce the same CDR3. The data were obtained in a study of blood T cell repertoires in COVID-19. Whole-study context: From T cells, B-cell-depleted T cells, or PBMCs came the material, which was cDNA or gDNA.

The assay was immunoSEQ multiplex PCR, and TCRdb's table has in-frame clones only and misses some. This repertoire shows 310,000 or so clones, roughly 86% found once; its top ten account for roughly 8.9%. Germline V lookup: CDR1 GTSNPN, CDR2 SVGIG (reference sequence). The germline V and J ends were trimmed by 4 bases and 0 bases, with 6 bases remaining between them. There are 12 residues in the CDR3. Material: peripheral blood. The clonotype comes from a man aged 30 to 39 with COVID-19, enrolled during active disease. The rearrangement uses TRBV30 and TRBJ1-2; D call uncertain. The CDR3 protein is CAWTGSNYGYTF. The DNA of the CDR3 is TGTGCCTGGACGGGATCTAACTATGGCTACACCTTC.